Below are 20 T cell receptor beta chains sequenced from a single sample in a study of T cell responses to AZD1222 COVID-19 vaccine. Assay: immunoSEQ multiplex PCR; the TCRdb copy retains only in-frame clones and omits some. The sample lists around 150,000 clones; 84% were seen once. Sample: peripheral blood, taken on day 0 of AZD1222 vaccination. The receptors stem from an adult in good health.

The V gene is TRBV28, the J gene TRBJ1-4; D unresolved. The CDR3 consists of 12 residues. The V and J ends lost 1 base and 7 bases respectively, with 4 bases between them. Germline assignment: CDR1 MDHEN and CDR2 SYDVKM. The CDR3 loop reads CASSLYGEKLFF. The CDR3 DNA sequence: TGTGCCAGCAGTTTATATGGTGAAAAACTGTTTTTT.

The J gene is TRBJ2-3, the V gene TRBV7-8; D may be TRBD2 (6 bases). The CDR3 sequence is 14 residues long. Trimming took 4 bases from V and 3 from J, leaving 11 bases between them. The germline V gene encodes CDR1 SGHVS and CDR2 FQNEAQ. DNA for the CDR3: TGTGCCAGCAGCTACAGGACTAATACAGATACGCAGTATTTT. Protein: CASSYRTNTDTQYF.

DNA of the CDR3: TGTGCCAGCAGTCCGCACACAAGAGAAGCTTTCTTT. It codes for CASSPHTREAFF. This chain links TRBV27 with TRBJ1-1; D gene ambiguous. Per the germline V gene, CDR1 is MNHEY and CDR2 is SMNVEV (reference sequence). The CDR3 has 12 amino acids. Trimming pared 5 bases from V and 8 bases from J, leaving 12 bases between.

This rearrangement joins TRBV24-1 to TRBJ1-5; maybe TRBD1 (5 bases). This CDR3 region has 15 residues. Germline V gene sequence: CDR1 KGHDR, CDR2 SFDVKD. V lost 2 bases and J lost 9, with 16 bases in between. This CDR3 reads CATSDSHDRVGPQHF. CDR3 coding DNA: TGTGCCACCAGTGATTCCCACGACAGAGTCGGGCCCCAGCATTTT.

V and J are TRBV28 and TRBJ2-7, with TRBD1 matching over 7 bases. V trimming: 4 bases; J trimming: 1 base; junction bases outside the gene matches: 7. The CDR3 has 15 amino acids. Germline loops: CDR1 MDHEN, CDR2 SYDVKM. CDR3 sequence: CASSSSDRASYEQYF. The CDR3 coding sequence is TGTGCCAGCAGTTCCAGCGACAGGGCGTCCTACGAGCAGTACTTC.

This chain connects TRBV5-1 to TRBJ2-2, with 7 bases matching TRBD1. J was trimmed by 5 bases and V by 0 bases; bases with no gene match: 7. The length of the CDR3 is 16 residues. Germline assignment: CDR1 SGHRS and CDR2 YFSETQ. The CDR3 reads CASSLARAGGTGELFF. Here the CDR3 DNA reads TGCGCCAGCAGCTTGGCGCGGGCAGGGGGAACCGGGGAGCTGTTTTTT.

The rearrangement uses TRBV7-6 and TRBJ1-4; D is perhaps TRBD1 (6 bases). The V end lost 1 base, the J end lost 6 bases, and 15 bases lay between the germline ends. The CDR3 totals 16 residues. From germline, CDR1 is SGHVS and CDR2 FNYEAQ. The CDR3 region has the DNA TGTGCCAGCAGCTTAGAGACAGGCGTCACCTATGAAAAACTGTTTTTT. It is translated as CASSLETGVTYEKLFF.

The CDR3 here is CASSGTPNYGYTF. The CDR3 nucleotides are TGTGCCAGCAGCGGAACCCCTAACTATGGCTACACCTTC. The chain employs TRBV5-4 and TRBJ1-2, with D uncertain. The length of the CDR3 is 13 residues. V shed 4 bases and J shed 0 bases, with 7 bases lying between them. Germline values: CDR1 SGHNT, CDR2 YYREEE (reference sequence).

V and J are TRBV7-2 and TRBJ2-1, with TRBD2 matching 11 bases. CDR1 and CDR2 (germline): SGHTA, FQGNSA. The CDR3 contains 16 residues. V lost 2 bases, J lost 11 bases, and 11 bases stayed unmatched. The CDR3 spells CASSLKPPSGGNQQFF. As DNA, the CDR3 is TGTGCCAGCAGCTTAAAGCCCCCTAGCGGGGGGAATCAGCAGTTCTTC.

The rearrangement uses TRBV28 and TRBJ1-3; 9 bases fit TRBD1. The CDR3 has 14 residues. Germline V lookup: CDR1 MDHEN, CDR2 SYDVKM. After removal of 7 bases from V and 2 bases from J, the junction contained 3 bases not matched to a gene. CDR3 residues: CASTTGGPGNTIYF. In nucleotides, the CDR3 is TGTGCCAGCACCACAGGGGGCCCTGGAAACACCATATATTTT.

The chain joins TRBV4-1 to TRBJ2-3, with a tentative D call TRBD1 (6 bases). V lost 4 bases and J 2 bases, leaving 7 bases between the germline ends. This CDR3 comprises 13 residues. Per the germline V gene, CDR1 is MGHRA and CDR2 is YSYEKL. CDR3 DNA: TGCGCCAGCAGCCGGACAGACACAGATACGCAGTATTTT. It translates to CASSRTDTDTQYF.

The chain combines TRBV6-1 with TRBJ1-1; possibly TRBD1 for D (5 bases). V was trimmed by 1 base and J by 8 bases, leaving 14 bases between them. Per germline, CDR1 MNHNS and CDR2 SASEGT. This CDR3 spans 14 amino acids. The CDR3 DNA follows: TGTGCCAGCAGTGAAGGTGTTTTGTGGGACGAAGCTTTCTTT. Protein: CASSEGVLWDEAFF.

This chain uses TRBV4-2 with TRBJ2-7; 7 bases are a match to TRBD2. V gave up 3 bases and J gave up 5 bases; unmatched junction bases: 10. The CDR3 runs 15 residues. CDR1 is LGHNA, CDR2 YNFKEQ, per germline. The CDR3 DNA sequence: TGTGCCAGCAGCCAGGGGAGGGGAGGAAGGAACGAGCAGTACTTC. Protein product: CASSQGRGGRNEQYF.

This sequence joins TRBV10-3 and TRBJ1-6, with D uncertain. The V gene lost 8 bases and the J gene lost 5 bases, with 10 bases spanning the gap. This CDR3 has 13 residues. The germline V gene encodes CDR1 ENHRY and CDR2 SYGVKD. The CDR3 protein is CAIRRDDNSPLHF. CDR3 sequence (DNA): TGTGCCATCCGTAGAGACGATAATTCACCCCTCCACTTT.

The chain couples TRBV5-1 to TRBJ1-5, with 8 positions matching TRBD1. The CDR3 spans 14 residues. With V trimmed by 3 bases and J by 5 bases, 4 bases remained unmatched. The germline V gene encodes CDR1 SGHRS and CDR2 YFSETQ. In DNA form, the CDR3 reads TGCGCCAGCAGCTGGACAGGGATTGATCAGCCCCAGCATTTT. Its translation is CASSWTGIDQPQHF.

The chain carries TRBV7-8 and TRBJ1-5, with D possibly matching TRBD1 (6 bases). The length of the CDR3 is 15 residues. With 1 base removed from V and 3 bases from J, the gap between germline ends came to 10 bases. Per germline, CDR1 SGHVS and CDR2 FQNEAQ. The CDR3 reads CASSLGGQPNQPQHF. DNA for the CDR3: TGTGCCAGCAGCTTAGGCGGACAGCCCAATCAGCCCCAGCATTTT.

Written as DNA, the CDR3 is TGTGCCAGCAGCGCGGACGGAAGCTCTGGAAACACCATATATTTT. Translating it yields CASSADGSSGNTIYF. The chain couples TRBV11-1 to TRBJ1-3; unclear D gene. Trimming cost V 5 bases and J 0 bases, with 11 bases left between them. This CDR3 comprises 15 residues. In germline, CDR1 is SGHAT, CDR2 FQDESV (reference sequence).

This rearrangement joins TRBV2 to TRBJ1-5, with D perhaps matching TRBD1 (6 bases). The CDR3 sequence is 13 residues long. From germline, CDR1 is SNHLY and CDR2 FYNNEI. V lost 3 bases and J lost 4, with 7 bases in between. CDR3 in DNA: TGTGCCAGCAGTGAGGGGGCAAATCAGCCCCAGCATTTT. Protein sequence: CASSEGANQPQHF.

This clone occurred once. The chain joins TRBV19 to TRBJ1-5, with D perhaps TRBD1 (5 bases). The CDR3 runs 15 residues. The V end was cut by 4 bases, the J end by 4 bases, with 14 bases between. In germline, CDR1 is LNHDA, CDR2 SQIVND (reference sequence). The CDR3 region has the DNA TGTGCCAGTAGTAGGGGGACGGAACAAAATCAGCCCCAGCATTTT. The encoded protein is CASSRGTEQNQPQHF.

This rearrangement joins TRBV9 to TRBJ1-1; D not resolved. V was clipped by 6 bases and J by 1 base, with 13 bases between them. The CDR3 runs 14 residues. The germline V gene has CDR1 SGDLS and CDR2 YYNGEE. The chain's CDR3 is CASNPYPQNTEAFF. CDR3 nucleotides: TGTGCCAGCAACCCCTACCCACAGAACACTGAAGCTTTCTTT.